This TCR beta chain was observed in a study of CD8+ T cells in alopecia areata. Regarding the study as a whole: Uncertainty remains about how baseline CD8+ expansion links to response, with one nonresponder.

Germline lookup yields CDR1 LNHNV and CDR2 YYDKDF (reference sequence). The CDR3 totals 15 residues. V was pared by 3 bases and J by 6 bases, with 14 bases between. As regards this clone: Its antigen remains unidentified.

Treatment described: oral pan-JAK inhibitor, 5-10 mg twice daily. Following extraction, RNA underwent reverse transcription to cDNA, which served as the sequencing template. Sequenced by immunoSEQ multiplex PCR; TCRdb stores in-frame clones only, minus some. The repertoire has about 74,000 clones, over 25% of them found once; the top ten carry about 15%. The chain recombines TRBV15 with TRBJ2-2; D remains unclear. The sequence derives from a human donor with alopecia areata. The sample was CD8+ T cells sorted from blood, taken at week 4, from a patient treated with tofacitinib. The CDR3 reads CATSSNVIAAGELFF. The CDR3 DNA follows: TGTGCCACCAGCAGTAATGTAATTGCGGCCGGGGAGCTGTTTTTT. The complete variable domain, with remaining parts taken from reference TRBV15 and TRBJ2-2, reads DAMVIQNPRYQVTQFGKPVTLSCSQTLNHNVMYWYQQKSSQAPKLLFHYYDKDFNNEADTPDNFQSRRPNTSFCFLDIRSPGLGDTAMYLCATSSNVIAAGELFFGEGSRLTVL.